This TCR beta chain was obtained from a study of vaccination and CD4 T cells after COVID-19. Study as a whole: With 8 or 9 mild cases and one severe, convalescent patients were SARS-CoV-2 positive by nasal swab PCR.

Overall study results and limits: SARS-CoV-2-reactive clonotypes rose nonsignificantly, with the median going from approximately 21 to 40.

This CDR3 has 14 residues. V lost 5 bases and J 9 bases, leaving 17 bases between the germline ends. Germline V gene lookup returns CDR1 SSHAT and CDR2 FNYEAQ (reference sequence). TCRdb analysed the PCR reads with MiXCR anew, one entry per CDR3 protein. The table has about 19,000 distinct CDR3 sequences, about 60% seen once. Notes on this clonotype: The antigen remains undetermined.

V and J are TRBV7-7 and TRBJ2-1, with D perhaps TRBD1 or TRBD2 (6 bases each). The source is a human donor who had recovered from COVID-19. The sample was CD4+ T cells from blood, taken after SARS-CoV-2 vaccination. Here the CDR3 DNA reads TGTGCCAGCAGCCTAAACTTCGGGGGCTTTGAGCAGTTCTTC. Translated: CASSLNFGGFEQFF.